This T cell receptor beta chain was found in a study of naive and memory T cell subsets. Findings of the study overall: Expression changes during T cell differentiation may affect RNA-based TCR counts. There was no ground truth to check naive and memory subset results.

Worth noting for this clonotype: The antigen is unknown.

Germline CDR1 is SGHVS and CDR2 is FNYEAQ. CDR3 length equals 16 residues. V lost 5 bases, J lost 5 bases, and 12 bases stayed unmatched. Cells stained for CD3, CD4, CD8, CD45RA and CD27 were sorted into four subsets. The beta constant-region primer was an equimolar mix of two oligonucleotides covering TRBC1 and TRBC2. A 12-nucleotide UMI and the SP2 primer were added to the cDNA 3' end by oligonucleotide ligation. TCRdb reanalysed the UMI-ligation and nested PCR reads using MiXCR and keeps one entry per CDR3 protein. The profile shows some 36,000 distinct CDR3 sequences, about an eighth of them singletons.

The material sequenced was effector memory CD4+ T cells from blood. The subset is: effector memory, CD45RA- CD27-. The clonotype was recovered from a human donor in good health. This chain links TRBV7-6 with TRBJ2-7, with 10 nucleotides matching TRBD2. CDR3 DNA sequence: TGTGCCAGCAGCCCCCTAGCGGGAGTTGGGTGGGACGAGCAGTACTTC. Translation: CASSPLAGVGWDEQYF.